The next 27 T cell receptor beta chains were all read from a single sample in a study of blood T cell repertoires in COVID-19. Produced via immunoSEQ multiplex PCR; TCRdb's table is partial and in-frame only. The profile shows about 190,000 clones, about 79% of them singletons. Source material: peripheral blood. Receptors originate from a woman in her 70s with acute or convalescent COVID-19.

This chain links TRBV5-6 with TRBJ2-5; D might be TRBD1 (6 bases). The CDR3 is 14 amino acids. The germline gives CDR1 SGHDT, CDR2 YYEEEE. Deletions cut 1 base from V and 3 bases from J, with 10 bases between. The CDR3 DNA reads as TGTGCCAGCAGCTTGACCAAGGGGGAAGAGACCCAGTACTTC. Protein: CASSLTKGEETQYF.

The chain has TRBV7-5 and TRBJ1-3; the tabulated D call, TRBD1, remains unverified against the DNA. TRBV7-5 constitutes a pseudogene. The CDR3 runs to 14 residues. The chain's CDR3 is CARSARVTGNTIYF. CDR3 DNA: TGTGCCAGAAGCGCCAGGGTAACTGGAAACACCATATATTTT.

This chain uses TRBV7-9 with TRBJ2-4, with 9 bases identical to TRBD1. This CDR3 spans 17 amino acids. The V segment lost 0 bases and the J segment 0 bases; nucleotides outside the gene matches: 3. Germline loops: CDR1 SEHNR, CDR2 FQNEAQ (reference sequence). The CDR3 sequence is CASSLATGQGAKNIQYF. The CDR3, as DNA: TGTGCCAGCAGCTTAGCGACGGGACAGGGAGCCAAAAACATTCAGTACTTC.

CDR3 DNA sequence: TGTGCCAGCAGCTTTACGACAGGGGGTAATCAGCCCCAGCATTTT. Translating gives CASSFTTGGNQPQHF. This chain connects TRBV7-2 to TRBJ1-5; the match to TRBD1 covers 9 bases. Germline V lookup: CDR1 SGHTA, CDR2 FQGNSA. V lost 3 bases to trimming and J lost 4 bases; unmatched junction nucleotides: 4. This CDR3 spans 15 amino acids.

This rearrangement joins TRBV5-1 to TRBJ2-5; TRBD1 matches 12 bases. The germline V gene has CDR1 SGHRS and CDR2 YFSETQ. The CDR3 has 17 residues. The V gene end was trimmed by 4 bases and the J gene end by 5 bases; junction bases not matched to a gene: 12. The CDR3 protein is CASSISGTGGLGETQYF. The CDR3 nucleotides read TGCGCCAGCAGCATCTCCGGGACAGGGGGCTTGGGCGAGACCCAGTACTTC.

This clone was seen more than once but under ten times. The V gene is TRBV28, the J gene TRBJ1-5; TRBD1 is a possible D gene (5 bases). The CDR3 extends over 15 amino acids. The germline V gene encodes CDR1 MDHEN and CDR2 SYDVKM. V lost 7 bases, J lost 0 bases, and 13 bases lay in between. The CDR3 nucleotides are TGTGCCAGCACCACCGGAGGGGATAGCAATCAGCCCCAGCATTTT. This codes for CASTTGGDSNQPQHF.

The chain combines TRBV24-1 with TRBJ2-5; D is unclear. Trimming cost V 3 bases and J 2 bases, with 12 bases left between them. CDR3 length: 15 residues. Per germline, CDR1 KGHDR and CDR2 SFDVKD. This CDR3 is CATSDAAAIQETQYF. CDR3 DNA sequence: TGTGCCACCAGTGATGCGGCAGCAATTCAAGAGACCCAGTACTTC.

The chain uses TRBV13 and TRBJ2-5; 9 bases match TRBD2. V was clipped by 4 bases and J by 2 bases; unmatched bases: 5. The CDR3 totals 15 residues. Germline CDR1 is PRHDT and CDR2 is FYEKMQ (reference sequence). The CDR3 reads CASSSSGMEQETQYF. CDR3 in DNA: TGTGCCAGCAGCTCTAGCGGGATGGAACAAGAGACCCAGTACTTC.

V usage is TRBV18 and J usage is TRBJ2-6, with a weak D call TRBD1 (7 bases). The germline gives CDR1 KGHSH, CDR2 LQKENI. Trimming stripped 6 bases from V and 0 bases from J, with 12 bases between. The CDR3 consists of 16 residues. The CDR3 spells CASSGGQNSGANVLTF. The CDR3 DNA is TGTGCCAGCTCGGGGGGACAGAACTCTGGGGCCAACGTCCTGACTTTC.

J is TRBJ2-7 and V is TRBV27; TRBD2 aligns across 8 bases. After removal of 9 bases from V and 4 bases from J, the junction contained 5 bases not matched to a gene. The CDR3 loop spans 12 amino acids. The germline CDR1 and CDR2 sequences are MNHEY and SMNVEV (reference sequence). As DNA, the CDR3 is TGTGCCAGAAGCGGGAGTGTGTACGAGCAGTACTTC. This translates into CARSGSVYEQYF.

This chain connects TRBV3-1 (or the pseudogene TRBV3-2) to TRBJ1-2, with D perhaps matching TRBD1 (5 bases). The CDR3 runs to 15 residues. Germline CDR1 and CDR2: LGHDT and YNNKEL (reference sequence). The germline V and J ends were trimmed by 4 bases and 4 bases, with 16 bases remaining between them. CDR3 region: CASSRRDWTSYGYTF. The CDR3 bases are TGTGCCAGCAGCCGGAGGGACTGGACTAGCTATGGCTACACCTTC.

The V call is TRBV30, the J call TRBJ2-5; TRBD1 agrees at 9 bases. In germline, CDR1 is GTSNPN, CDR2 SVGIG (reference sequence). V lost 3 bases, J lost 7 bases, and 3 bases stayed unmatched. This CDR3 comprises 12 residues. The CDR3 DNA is TGTGCCTGGAGCCAGGGACAGGGGACCCAGTACTTC. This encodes CAWSQGQGTQYF.

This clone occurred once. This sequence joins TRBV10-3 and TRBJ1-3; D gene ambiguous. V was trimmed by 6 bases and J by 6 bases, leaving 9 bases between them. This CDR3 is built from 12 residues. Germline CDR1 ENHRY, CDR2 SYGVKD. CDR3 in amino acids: CAIRNIENTIYF. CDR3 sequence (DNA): TGTGCCATCAGGAACATTGAAAACACCATATATTTT.

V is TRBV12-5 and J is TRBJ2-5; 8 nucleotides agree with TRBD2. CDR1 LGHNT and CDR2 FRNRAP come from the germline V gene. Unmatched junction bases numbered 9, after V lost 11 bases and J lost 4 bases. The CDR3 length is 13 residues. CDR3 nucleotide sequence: TGTGCTGGGTTGACTAGCGCCTCAGAGACCCAGTACTTC. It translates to CAGLTSASETQYF.

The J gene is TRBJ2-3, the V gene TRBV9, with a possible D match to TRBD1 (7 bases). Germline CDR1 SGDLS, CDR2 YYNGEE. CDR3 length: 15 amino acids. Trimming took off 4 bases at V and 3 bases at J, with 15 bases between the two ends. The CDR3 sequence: CASSPGGSGTDTQYF. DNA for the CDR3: TGTGCCAGCAGCCCAGGGGGTAGCGGTACAGATACGCAGTATTTT.

CDR3 amino acids: CASSSAGLERREQFF. CDR3 in DNA: TGTGCCAGCAGTTCCGCCGGCTTAGAGCGGAGGGAGCAGTTCTTC. The chain carries TRBV6-6 and TRBJ2-1; TRBD2 might be the D (5 bases). Germline assignment: CDR1 MNHNY and CDR2 SVGAGI (reference sequence). V lost 4 bases, J lost 10 bases, and 20 bases lay in between. The length of the CDR3 is 15 residues.

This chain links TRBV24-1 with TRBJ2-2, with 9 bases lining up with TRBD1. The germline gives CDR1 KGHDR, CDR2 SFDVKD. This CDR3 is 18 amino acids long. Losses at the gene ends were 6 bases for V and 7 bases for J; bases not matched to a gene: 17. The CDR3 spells CATSHPGQGGGVGGELFF. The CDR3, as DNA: TGTGCCACCAGTCACCCGGGACAGGGAGGTGGTGTTGGCGGGGAGCTGTTTTTT.

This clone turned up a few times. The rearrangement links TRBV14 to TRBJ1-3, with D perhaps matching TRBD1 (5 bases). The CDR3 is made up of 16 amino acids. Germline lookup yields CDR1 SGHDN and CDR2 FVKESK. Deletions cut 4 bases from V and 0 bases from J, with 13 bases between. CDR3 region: CASSRLGPGSGNTIYF. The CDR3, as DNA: TGTGCCAGCAGCCGGTTGGGGCCTGGCTCTGGAAACACCATATATTTT.

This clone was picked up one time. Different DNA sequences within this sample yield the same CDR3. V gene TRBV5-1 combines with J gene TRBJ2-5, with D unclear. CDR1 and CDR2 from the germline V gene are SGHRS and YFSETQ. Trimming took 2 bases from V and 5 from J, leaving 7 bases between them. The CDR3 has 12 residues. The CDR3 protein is CASSFSGETQYF. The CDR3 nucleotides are TGCGCCAGCAGCTTTTCGGGTGAGACCCAGTACTTC.

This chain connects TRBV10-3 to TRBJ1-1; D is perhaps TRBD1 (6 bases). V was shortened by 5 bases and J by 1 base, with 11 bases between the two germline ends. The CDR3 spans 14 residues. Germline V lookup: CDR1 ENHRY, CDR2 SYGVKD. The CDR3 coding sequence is TGTGCCATCAGTAAGGGGACATCGAACACTGAAGCTTTCTTT. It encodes CAISKGTSNTEAFF.

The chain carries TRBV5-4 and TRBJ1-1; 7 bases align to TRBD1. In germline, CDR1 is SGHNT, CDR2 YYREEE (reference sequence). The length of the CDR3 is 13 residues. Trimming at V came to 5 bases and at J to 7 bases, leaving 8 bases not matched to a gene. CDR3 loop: CASRATGKSEAFF. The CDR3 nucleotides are TGTGCCAGCAGAGCGACAGGGAAGAGTGAAGCTTTCTTT.

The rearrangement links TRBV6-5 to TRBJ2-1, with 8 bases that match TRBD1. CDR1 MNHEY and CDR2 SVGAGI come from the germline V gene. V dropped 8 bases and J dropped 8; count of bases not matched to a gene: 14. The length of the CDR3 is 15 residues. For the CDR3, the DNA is TGTGCCAGCTCTGAGGACAGGGAATCCCTCCATGAGCAGTTCTTC. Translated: CASSEDRESLHEQFF.

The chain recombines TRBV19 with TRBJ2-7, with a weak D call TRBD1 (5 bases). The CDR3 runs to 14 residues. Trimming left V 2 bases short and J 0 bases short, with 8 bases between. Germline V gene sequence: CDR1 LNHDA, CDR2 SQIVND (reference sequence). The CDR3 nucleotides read TGTGCCAGTAGTATAAGGGGCGTCTCCTACGAGCAGTACTTC. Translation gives CASSIRGVSYEQYF.

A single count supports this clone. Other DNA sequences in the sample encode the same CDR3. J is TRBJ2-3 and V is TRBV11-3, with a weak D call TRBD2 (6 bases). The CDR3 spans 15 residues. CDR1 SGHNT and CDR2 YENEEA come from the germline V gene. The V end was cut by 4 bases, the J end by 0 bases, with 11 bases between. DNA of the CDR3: TGTGCCAGCAGCTCTGGAGGGCCAAGCACAGATACGCAGTATTTT. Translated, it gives CASSSGGPSTDTQYF.

CDR3 region: CATSGLNTGELFF. CDR3 in DNA: TGTGCCACCAGTGGACTGAACACCGGGGAGCTGTTTTTT. The chain carries TRBV24-1 and TRBJ2-2; no firm D call. CDR1 KGHDR and CDR2 SFDVKD come from the germline V gene. The CDR3 has 13 residues. The ends were cut back, 5 bases at V and 1 base at J, with 4 bases in the middle.

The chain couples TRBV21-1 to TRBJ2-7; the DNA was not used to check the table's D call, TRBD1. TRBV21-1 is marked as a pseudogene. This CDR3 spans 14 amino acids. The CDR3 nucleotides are TGTGCCAGCAGCAACCGGGACAGGTTCTTCGAGCAGTACTTC. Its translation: CASSNRDRFFEQYF.

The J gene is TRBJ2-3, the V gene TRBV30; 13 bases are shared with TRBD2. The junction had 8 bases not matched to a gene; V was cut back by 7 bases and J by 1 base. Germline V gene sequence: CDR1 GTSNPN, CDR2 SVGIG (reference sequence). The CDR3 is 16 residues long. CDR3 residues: CAYTLGLAGGTDTQYF. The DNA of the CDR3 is TGTGCCTACACACTCGGACTAGCGGGGGGCACAGATACGCAGTATTTT.